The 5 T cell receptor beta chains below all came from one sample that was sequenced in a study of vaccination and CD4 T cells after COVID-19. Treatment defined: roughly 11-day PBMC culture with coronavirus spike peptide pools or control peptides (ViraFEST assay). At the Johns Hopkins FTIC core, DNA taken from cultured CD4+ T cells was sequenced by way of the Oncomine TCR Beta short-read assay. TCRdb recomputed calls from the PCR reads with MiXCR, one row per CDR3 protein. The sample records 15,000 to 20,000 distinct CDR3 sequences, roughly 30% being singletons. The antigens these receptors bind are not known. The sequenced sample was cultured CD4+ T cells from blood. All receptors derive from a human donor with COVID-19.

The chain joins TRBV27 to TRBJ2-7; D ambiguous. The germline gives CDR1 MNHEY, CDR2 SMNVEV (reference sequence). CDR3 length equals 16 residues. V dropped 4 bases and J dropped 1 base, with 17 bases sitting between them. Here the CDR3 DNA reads TGTGCCAGCAGTTCTGGTGAACCTACCTTATCCTACGAGCAGTACTTC. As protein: CASSSGEPTLSYEQYF.

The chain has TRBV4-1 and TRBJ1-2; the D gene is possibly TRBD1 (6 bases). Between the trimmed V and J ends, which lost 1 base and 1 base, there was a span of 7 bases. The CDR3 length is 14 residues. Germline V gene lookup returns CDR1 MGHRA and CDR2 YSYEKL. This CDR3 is CASSQGGHNYGYTF. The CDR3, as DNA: TGCGCCAGCAGCCAAGGGGGACATAACTATGGCTACACCTTC.

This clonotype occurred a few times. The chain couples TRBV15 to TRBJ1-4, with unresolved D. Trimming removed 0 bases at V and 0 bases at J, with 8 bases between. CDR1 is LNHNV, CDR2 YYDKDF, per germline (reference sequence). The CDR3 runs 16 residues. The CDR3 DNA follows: TGTGCCACCAGCAGAGAGGTGGCTGCAACTAATGAAAAACTGTTTTTT. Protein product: CATSREVAATNEKLFF.

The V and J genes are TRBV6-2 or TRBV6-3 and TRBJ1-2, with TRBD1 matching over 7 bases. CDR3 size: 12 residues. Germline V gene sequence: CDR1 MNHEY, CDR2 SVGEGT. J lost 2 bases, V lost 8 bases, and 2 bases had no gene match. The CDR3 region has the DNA TGTGCCAGCCAACAGGGGAACTATGGCTACACCTTC. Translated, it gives CASQQGNYGYTF.

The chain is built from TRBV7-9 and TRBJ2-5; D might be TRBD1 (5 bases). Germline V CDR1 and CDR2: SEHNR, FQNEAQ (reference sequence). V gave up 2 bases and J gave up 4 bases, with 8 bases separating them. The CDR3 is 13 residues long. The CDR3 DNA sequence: TGTGCCAGCAGCTTATCAGGGTCAGAGACCCAGTACTTC. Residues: CASSLSGSETQYF.